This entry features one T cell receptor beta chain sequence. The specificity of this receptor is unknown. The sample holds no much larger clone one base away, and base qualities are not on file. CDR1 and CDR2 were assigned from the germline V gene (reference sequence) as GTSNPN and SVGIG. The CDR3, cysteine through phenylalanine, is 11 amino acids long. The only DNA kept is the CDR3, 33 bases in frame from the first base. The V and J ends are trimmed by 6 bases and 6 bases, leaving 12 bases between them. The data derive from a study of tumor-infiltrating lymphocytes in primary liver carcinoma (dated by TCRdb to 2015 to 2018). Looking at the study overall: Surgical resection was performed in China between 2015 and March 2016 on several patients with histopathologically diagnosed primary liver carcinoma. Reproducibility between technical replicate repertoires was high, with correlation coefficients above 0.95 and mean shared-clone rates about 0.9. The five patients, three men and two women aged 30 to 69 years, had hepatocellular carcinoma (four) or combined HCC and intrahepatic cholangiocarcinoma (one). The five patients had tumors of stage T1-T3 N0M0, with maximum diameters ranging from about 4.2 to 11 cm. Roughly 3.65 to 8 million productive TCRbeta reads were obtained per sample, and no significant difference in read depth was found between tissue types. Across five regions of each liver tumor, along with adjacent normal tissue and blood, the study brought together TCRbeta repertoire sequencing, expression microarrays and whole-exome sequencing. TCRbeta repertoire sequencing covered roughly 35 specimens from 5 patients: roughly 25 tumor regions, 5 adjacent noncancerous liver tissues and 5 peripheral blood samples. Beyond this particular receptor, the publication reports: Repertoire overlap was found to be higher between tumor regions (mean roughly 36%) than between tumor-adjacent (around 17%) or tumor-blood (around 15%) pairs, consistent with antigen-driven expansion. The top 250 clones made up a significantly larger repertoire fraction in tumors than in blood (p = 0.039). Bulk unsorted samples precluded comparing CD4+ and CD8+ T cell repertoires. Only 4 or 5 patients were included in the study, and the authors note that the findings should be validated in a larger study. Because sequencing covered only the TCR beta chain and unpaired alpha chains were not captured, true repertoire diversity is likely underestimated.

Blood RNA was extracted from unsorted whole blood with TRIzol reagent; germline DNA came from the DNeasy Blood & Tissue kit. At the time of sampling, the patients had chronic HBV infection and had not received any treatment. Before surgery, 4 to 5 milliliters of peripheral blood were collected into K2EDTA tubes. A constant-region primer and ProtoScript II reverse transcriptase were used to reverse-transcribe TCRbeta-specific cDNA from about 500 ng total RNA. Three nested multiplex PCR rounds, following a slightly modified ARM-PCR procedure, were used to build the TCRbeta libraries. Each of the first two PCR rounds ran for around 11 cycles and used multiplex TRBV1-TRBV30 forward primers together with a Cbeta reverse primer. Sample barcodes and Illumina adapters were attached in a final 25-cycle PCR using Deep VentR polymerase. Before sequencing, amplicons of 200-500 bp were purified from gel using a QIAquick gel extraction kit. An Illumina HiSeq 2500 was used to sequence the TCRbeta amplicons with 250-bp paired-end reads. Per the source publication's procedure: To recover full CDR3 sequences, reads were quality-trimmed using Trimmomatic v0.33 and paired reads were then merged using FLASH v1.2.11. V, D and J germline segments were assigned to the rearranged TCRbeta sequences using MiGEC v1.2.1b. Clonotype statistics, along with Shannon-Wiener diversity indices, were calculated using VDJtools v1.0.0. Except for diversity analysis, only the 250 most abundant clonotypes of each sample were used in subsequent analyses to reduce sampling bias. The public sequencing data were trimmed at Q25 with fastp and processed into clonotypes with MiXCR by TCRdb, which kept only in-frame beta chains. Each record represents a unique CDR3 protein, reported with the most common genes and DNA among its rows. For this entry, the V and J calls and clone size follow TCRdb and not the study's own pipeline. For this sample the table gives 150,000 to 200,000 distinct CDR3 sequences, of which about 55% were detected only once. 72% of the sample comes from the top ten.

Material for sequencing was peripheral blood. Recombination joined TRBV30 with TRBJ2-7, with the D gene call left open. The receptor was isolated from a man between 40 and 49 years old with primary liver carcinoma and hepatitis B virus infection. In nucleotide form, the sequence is TGTGCCTGCTGTATTACCCTCGAGCAGTACTTC. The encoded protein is CACCITLEQYF.